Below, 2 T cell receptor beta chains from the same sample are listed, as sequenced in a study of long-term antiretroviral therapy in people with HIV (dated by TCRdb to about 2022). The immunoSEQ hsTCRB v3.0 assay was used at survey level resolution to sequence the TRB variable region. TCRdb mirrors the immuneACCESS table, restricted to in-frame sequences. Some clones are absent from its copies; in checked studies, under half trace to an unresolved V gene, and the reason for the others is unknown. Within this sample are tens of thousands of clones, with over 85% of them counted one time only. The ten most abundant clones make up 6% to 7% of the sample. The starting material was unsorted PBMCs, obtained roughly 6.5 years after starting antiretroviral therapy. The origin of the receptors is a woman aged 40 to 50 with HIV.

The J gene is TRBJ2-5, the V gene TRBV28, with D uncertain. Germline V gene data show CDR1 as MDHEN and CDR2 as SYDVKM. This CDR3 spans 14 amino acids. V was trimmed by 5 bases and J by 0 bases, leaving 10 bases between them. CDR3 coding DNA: TGTGCCAGCAGTCCGCAGACGTACCAAGAGACCCAGTACTTC. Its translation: CASSPQTYQETQYF.

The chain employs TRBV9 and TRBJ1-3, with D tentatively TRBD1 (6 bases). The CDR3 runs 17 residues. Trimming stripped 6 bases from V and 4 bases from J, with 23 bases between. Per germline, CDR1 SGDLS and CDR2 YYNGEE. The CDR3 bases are TGTGCCAGCAACTCACAGAGCGGGGGCGGCTTGGGAAACACCATATATTTT. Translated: CASNSQSGGGLGNTIYF.